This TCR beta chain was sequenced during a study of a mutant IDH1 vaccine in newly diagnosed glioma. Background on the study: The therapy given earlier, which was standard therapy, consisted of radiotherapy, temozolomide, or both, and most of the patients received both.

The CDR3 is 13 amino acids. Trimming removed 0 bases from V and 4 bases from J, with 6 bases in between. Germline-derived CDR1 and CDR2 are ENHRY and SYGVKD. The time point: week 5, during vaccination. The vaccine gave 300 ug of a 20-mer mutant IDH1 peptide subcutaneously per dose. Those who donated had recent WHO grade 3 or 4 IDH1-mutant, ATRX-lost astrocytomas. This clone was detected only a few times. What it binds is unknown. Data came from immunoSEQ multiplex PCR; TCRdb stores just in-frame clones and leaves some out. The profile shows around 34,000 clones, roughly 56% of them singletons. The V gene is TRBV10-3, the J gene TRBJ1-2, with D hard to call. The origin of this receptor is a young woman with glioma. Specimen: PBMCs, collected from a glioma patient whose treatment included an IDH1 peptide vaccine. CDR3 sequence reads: CAISESQVYGYTF. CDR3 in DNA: TGTGCCATCAGTGAGTCCCAGGTCTATGGCTACACCTTC.